A selection of T cell receptor beta chains follows, all from one sample in a study of response to subunit inactivated influenza vaccine. A single record per CDR3 protein comes from TCRdb applying MiXCR to the RT-PCR reads. The sample contains more than 150,000 distinct CDR3 sequences, roughly 10% of which appear only once. Sequenced material: CD8+ T cells sorted from PBMCs, taken roughly 24 months after vaccination. These receptors were obtained from a man aged 45 to 75 who received an inactivated influenza vaccine. The CDR3 runs from the conserved cysteine through the conserved F or W. A D gene is named only where the DNA matches it firmly. Clone size is shown for a subset of rows, as once, few, many or a class of expanded clone.

j_gene | v_gene | abundance | d_gene | CDR3aa | CDR3nt
TRBJ2-1 | TRBV11-2 | . | . | CASSLVRKARYNEQFF | TGTGCCAGCAGCTTAGTTCGGAAAGCTAGGTACAATGAGCAGTTCTTC
TRBJ2-1 | TRBV27 | many | TRBD1 | CASSLIGGTVYNEQFF | TGTGCCAGCAGTTTAATTGGTGGGACAGTCTACAATGAGCAGTTCTTC
TRBJ1-3 | TRBV4-3 | few | . | CASSQGVSGNTIYF | TGCGCCAGCAGCCAAGGGGTCTCTGGAAACACCATATATTTT
TRBJ2-1 | TRBV5-6 | many | . | CASSLDYTLYNEQFF | TGTGCCAGCAGCTTGGACTACACCCTTTACAATGAGCAGTTCTTC
TRBJ2-5 | TRBV20-1 | many | . | CSARVSGSGGQETQYF | TGCAGTGCTAGGGTTTCGGGATCGGGCGGTCAAGAGACCCAGTACTTC
TRBJ2-1 | TRBV11-2 | few | . | CASSLLTGARGNEQFF | TGTGCCAGCAGTCTCTTAACTGGGGCCCGGGGCAATGAGCAGTTCTTC
TRBJ2-5 | TRBV28 | few | TRBD1 | CASSLYRDREETQYF | TGTGCCAGCAGCCTTTACCGGGACAGGGAAGAGACCCAGTACTTC
TRBJ2-1 | TRBV9 | few | TRBD2 | CASSAKSGTSGYNEQFF | TGTGCCAGCAGCGCAAAATCCGGGACTAGCGGATACAATGAGCAGTTCTTC
TRBJ2-3 | TRBV4-1 | few | TRBD2 | CASSQETSGYTDTQYF | TGCGCCAGCAGCCAAGAGACTAGCGGCTACACAGATACGCAGTATTTT
TRBJ2-7 | TRBV12-3/TRBV12-4 | few | . | CASSLAGGQSSYEQYF | TGTGCCAGCAGTTTAGCGGGGGGGCAATCGTCCTACGAGCAGTACTTC
TRBJ2-3 | TRBV10-3 | many | TRBD1 | CAISNSWDRGQDTQYF | TGTGCCATCAGCAACTCTTGGGACAGGGGGCAAGATACGCAGTATTTT
TRBJ2-7 | TRBV6-2/TRBV6-3 | . | . | CASSSKPSYEQYF | TGTGCCAGCAGTTCCAAACCTTCCTACGAGCAGTACTTC
TRBJ2-5 | TRBV11-2 | many | TRBD1 | CASSHGQGIETQYF | TGTGCCAGCAGCCACGGACAGGGGATTGAGACCCAGTACTTC
TRBJ2-7 | TRBV5-1 | few | . | CASSSGTESSYEQYF | TGCGCCAGCAGCTCGGGGACCGAGAGCTCCTACGAGCAGTACTTC
TRBJ1-4 | TRBV9 | few | . | CASSVSGAANEKLFF | TGTGCCAGCAGCGTCAGCGGGGCGGCTAATGAAAAACTGTTTTTT
TRBJ2-7 | TRBV7-8 | few | TRBD1 | CASSRGQNYEQYF | TGTGCCAGCAGCCGGGGACAGAACTACGAGCAGTACTTC
TRBJ2-7 | TRBV2 | few | . | CASSELGGKVEEQYF | TGTGCCAGCAGTGAATTAGGGGGTAAGGTAGAAGAGCAGTACTTC
TRBJ2-2 | TRBV11-2 | . | TRBD2 | CASSFLGLAGANTGELFF | TGTGCCAGCAGCTTCCTAGGACTAGCGGGCGCGAACACCGGGGAGCTGTTTTTT
TRBJ2-2 | TRBV28 | . | . | CASSPVKGGRSGELFF | TGTGCCAGCAGCCCCGTGAAGGGGGGACGCAGCGGGGAGCTGTTTTTT
TRBJ2-3 | TRBV7-9 | . | TRBD2 | CASSSGTSGGEDTQYF | TGTGCCAGCAGCTCCGGGACTAGCGGGGGGGAAGATACGCAGTATTTT
TRBJ2-3 | TRBV12-3/TRBV12-4 | . | . | CASSFVRLGFTDTQYF | TGTGCCAGCAGTTTCGTGCGGCTAGGTTTCACAGATACGCAGTATTTT
TRBJ2-7 | TRBV7-2 | . | TRBD1 | CASNLPGTGSYEQYF | TGTGCCAGCAACTTACCCGGGACAGGGTCCTACGAGCAGTACTTC
TRBJ2-5 | TRBV5-1 | many | . | CASWDNQETQYF | TGCGCCAGTTGGGACAACCAAGAGACCCAGTACTTC
TRBJ1-1 | TRBV4-2 | many | . | CASSSTRTTPNTEAFF | TGTGCCAGCAGCTCGACCCGTACCACACCGAACACTGAAGCTTTCTTT
TRBJ1-5 | TRBV10-3 | few | TRBD1 | CAISESSRGPNQPQHF | TGTGCCATCAGTGAGTCGTCCAGGGGGCCCAATCAGCCCCAGCATTTT
TRBJ2-7 | TRBV28 | few | . | CASRGWDYEQYF | TGTGCCAGCAGGGGCTGGGACTACGAGCAGTACTTC
TRBJ2-1 | TRBV27 | . | TRBD2 | CASSFAGGTYNEQFF | TGTGCCAGCAGTTTTGCGGGAGGCACCTACAATGAGCAGTTCTTC
TRBJ2-3 | TRBV20-1 | many | . | CSVGRSRTDTQYF | TGCAGTGTCGGACGGAGCCGCACAGATACGCAGTATTTT
TRBJ1-1 | TRBV6-5 | . | TRBD1 | CASSYSAGGNTEAFF | TGTGCCAGCAGTTACTCGGCAGGGGGGAACACTGAAGCTTTCTTT
TRBJ2-5 | TRBV28 | few | TRBD2 | CASSLDPGGLGTQYF | TGTGCCAGCAGTTTAGACCCCGGGGGACTAGGGACCCAGTACTTC
TRBJ2-7 | TRBV9 | few | . | CASSLSSPPGPLSEQYF | TGTGCCAGCAGCTTAAGTAGCCCCCCAGGGCCTCTGAGCGAGCAGTACTTC
TRBJ2-1 | TRBV11-1 | once | TRBD2 | CASRWTSGGGAYNEQFF | TGTGCCAGCAGATGGACTAGCGGGGGGGGAGCGTACAATGAGCAGTTCTTC
TRBJ1-4 | TRBV6-2/TRBV6-3 | many | . | CASRPVGSNEKLFF | TGTGCCAGCAGGCCAGTGGGATCTAATGAAAAACTGTTTTTT
TRBJ2-4 | TRBV19 | few | . | CASKQGANIQYF | TGTGCCAGTAAACAAGGGGCAAACATTCAGTACTTC
TRBJ2-5 | TRBV28 | . | TRBD2 | CASSPLAGVIGTQYF | TGTGCCAGCAGCCCCCTAGCGGGAGTCATAGGGACCCAGTACTTC
TRBJ2-1 | TRBV29-1 | many | TRBD2 | CSADLRESNYNEQFF | TGCAGCGCCGACCTGCGGGAGTCTAACTACAATGAGCAGTTCTTC
TRBJ2-1 | TRBV27 | many | TRBD1 | CASSIVTGDEQFF | TGTGCCAGCAGTATCGTTACAGGGGATGAGCAGTTCTTC
TRBJ2-2 | TRBV9 | many | . | CASSVGASHTGELFF | TGTGCCAGCAGCGTAGGGGCTAGCCACACCGGGGAGCTGTTTTTT
TRBJ2-1 | TRBV20-1 | . | . | CSANDRLSYNEQFF | TGCAGTGCTAACGACCGCTTATCCTACAATGAGCAGTTCTTC
TRBJ2-4 | TRBV2 | few | . | CASIAVTGKNIQYF | TGTGCCAGCATTGCGGTTACAGGGAAAAACATTCAGTACTTC
TRBJ2-7 | TRBV20-1 | . | TRBD2 | CSARSGAIYEQYF | TGCAGTGCTAGAAGCGGGGCGATCTACGAGCAGTACTTC
TRBJ2-1 | TRBV7-6 | many | TRBD2 | CASSLARWTSGERETYNEQFF | TGTGCCAGCAGCTTAGCCCGTTGGACTAGCGGAGAGAGGGAAACCTACAATGAGCAGTTCTTC
TRBJ2-7 | TRBV11-2 | . | . | CASSLEYGGPSSYEQYF | TGTGCCAGCAGCTTGGAGTACGGGGGCCCGAGCTCCTACGAGCAGTACTTC
TRBJ1-5 | TRBV6-1 | . | TRBD1 | CASNRGQGANQPQHF | TGTGCCAGCAACAGGGGACAGGGGGCGAATCAGCCCCAGCATTTT
TRBJ1-2 | TRBV6-5 | few | TRBD1 | CASSYIEGARGYTF | TGTGCCAGCAGTTACATCGAGGGGGCGAGAGGCTACACCTTC
TRBJ1-2 | TRBV6-1 | few | . | CATSLTGPAGYTF | TGTGCCACCTCACTAACGGGGCCGGCTGGCTACACCTTC
TRBJ2-1 | TRBV7-9 | many | . | CASSLVLGNEQFF | TGTGCCAGCAGCTTAGTGTTGGGGAATGAGCAGTTCTTC
TRBJ1-1 | TRBV5-1 | few | . | CASSPVGRGNTEAFF | TGCGCCAGCAGCCCGGTAGGCAGGGGGAACACTGAAGCTTTCTTT
TRBJ2-5 | TRBV24-1 | . | . | CATSERGFETQYF | TGTGCCACCAGTGAGCGGGGATTTGAGACCCAGTACTTC
TRBJ1-2 | TRBV12-3/TRBV12-4 | many | . | CASSSGTLSVRYGYTF | TGTGCCAGCAGTTCCGGGACACTATCAGTTCGCTATGGCTACACCTTC
TRBJ2-7 | TRBV7-2 | few | TRBD2 | CASSNGLAGGLAYEQYF | TGTGCCAGCAGCAACGGACTAGCGGGAGGACTGGCCTACGAGCAGTACTTC
TRBJ2-6 | TRBV4-3 | . | . | CASSQVSVQFANVLTF | TGCGCCAGCAGCCAAGTTAGCGTTCAGTTCGCCAACGTCCTGACTTTC
TRBJ2-3 | TRBV27 | . | . | CASSEGPSTDTQYF | TGTGCCAGCAGTGAGGGGCCTTCCACAGATACGCAGTATTTT
TRBJ1-6 | TRBV20-1 | . | . | CSARKPGHYNSPLHF | TGCAGTGCTAGGAAACCGGGACACTATAATTCACCCCTCCACTTT
TRBJ2-5 | TRBV27 | . | . | CASSLWTPEKGTQYF | TGTGCCAGCAGTTTATGGACGCCCGAAAAAGGGACCCAGTACTTC